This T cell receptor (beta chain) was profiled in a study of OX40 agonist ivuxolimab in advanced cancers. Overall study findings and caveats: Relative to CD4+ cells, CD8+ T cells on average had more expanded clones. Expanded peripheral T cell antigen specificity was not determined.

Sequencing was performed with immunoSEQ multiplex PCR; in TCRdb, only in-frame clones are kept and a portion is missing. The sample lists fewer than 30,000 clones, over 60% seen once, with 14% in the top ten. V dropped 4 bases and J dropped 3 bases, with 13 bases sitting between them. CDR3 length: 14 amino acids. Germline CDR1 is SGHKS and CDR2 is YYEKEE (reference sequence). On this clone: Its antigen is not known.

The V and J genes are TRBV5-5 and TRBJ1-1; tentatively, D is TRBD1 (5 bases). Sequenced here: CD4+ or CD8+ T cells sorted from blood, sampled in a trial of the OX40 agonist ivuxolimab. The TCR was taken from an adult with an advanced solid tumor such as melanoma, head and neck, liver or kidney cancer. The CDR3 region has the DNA TGTGCCAGCAGCCCTCGGGGGGGGGACACTGAAGCTTTCTTT. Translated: CASSPRGGDTEAFF.